The source of this T cell receptor beta chain is a study of shared clonotypes between healthy human individuals. Whole-study context: In total, the donors were two women and a few men aged 18 to 49. Three plates were used per donor for CD4 naive, three for CD4 memory, two for CD8 naive and one for CD8 memory. Study-wide findings and caveats: Relative to clonotypes present in all four donors, those not shared had lower generation probabilities.

Between the trimmed V and J ends, which lost 2 bases and 6 bases, there was a span of 11 bases. Germline-derived CDR1 and CDR2 are MDHEN and SYDVKM. The CDR3 covers 14 residues. Over several immunoSEQ plates, each subset's genomic DNA was distributed in even portions. This table comes from immunoSEQ multiplex PCR, and its TCRdb copy is limited to in-frame clones, with some not included. The table has approximately 740,000 clones, 74% seen once. A word on this clone: What it recognizes is unknown.

The TCR comes from a woman aged 30 to 39 in good health. This sequence joins TRBV28 and TRBJ1-5; D is perhaps TRBD1 (6 bases). The specimen sequenced was memory CD4+ T cells sorted from blood. Subset meaning: CD45RA-negative fraction. CDR3 sequence: CASSLPGAIQPQHF. The CDR3 DNA follows: TGTGCCAGCAGTTTACCAGGGGCGATTCAGCCCCAGCATTTT.